The 16 T cell receptor beta chains in this list originate from one sample, sequenced in a study of regulatory T cells in long-lasting Graves disease. Time point: persistent/refractory GD, antithyroid drugs over 5 years with positive TRAb. PBMC-derived RNA was used for the TCR library. With iRepertoire HTBI primers and Arm-PCR of CDR3 regions, TCR beta libraries were built. TCRdb re-called the multiplex PCR reads with MiXCR, one entry per CDR3 protein. The sample lists around 400,000 distinct CDR3 sequences, about 21% occurring once. The material was peripheral blood mononuclear cells (PBMCs), obtained when the disease was refractory, from a patient treated with antithyroid drugs. These receptors all come from a female donor with Graves disease.

The sample holds many counts of this clonotype. The chain combines TRBV5-1 with TRBJ1-1; D is possibly TRBD1 (6 bases). V was shortened by 0 bases and J by 1 base, with 10 bases between the two germline ends. The CDR3 totals 15 residues. In germline, CDR1 is SGHRS, CDR2 YFSETQ. The CDR3 protein is CASSLGRTANTEAFF. DNA for the CDR3: TGCGCCAGCAGCTTGGGTCGGACAGCGAACACTGAAGCTTTCTTT.

The chain is built from TRBV28 and TRBJ2-1; 12 positions agree with TRBD2. There are 16 residues in the CDR3. Germline V gene lookup returns CDR1 MDHEN and CDR2 SYDVKM. The V segment lost 3 bases and the J segment 7 bases; nucleotides outside the gene matches: 7. CDR3 amino acids: CASSLNLAGGGNEQFF. In nucleotides, the CDR3 is TGTGCCAGCAGTTTGAACCTAGCGGGAGGGGGGAATGAGCAGTTCTTC.

This clonotype has ten or more counts. The chain joins TRBV2 to TRBJ1-2; D perhaps matches TRBD1 (6 bases). The V and J ends lost 7 bases and 1 base respectively, with 22 bases between them. The CDR3 is 17 residues long. Germline values: CDR1 SNHLY, CDR2 FYNNEI. DNA of the CDR3: TGTGCCAGCACGAGCCTCGGGGGGGGGCTAATTAACTATGGCTACACCTTC. Amino acids: CASTSLGGGLINYGYTF. Variable domain in full (rest from reference TRBV2 and TRBJ1-2): EPEVTQTPSHQVTQMGQEVILRCVPISNHLYFYWYRQILGQKVEFLVSFYNNEISEKSEIFDDQFSVERPDGSNFTLKIRSTKLEDSAMYFCASTSLGGGLINYGYTFGSGTRLTVV.

To note about this clonotype: The CDR3 carries no conserved terminal phenylalanine or tryptophan, so it likely arises from a read error. The DNA is omitted, as the CDR3 cannot be located on it reliably, and the CDR3 follows TCRdb's listing. The chain links TRBV5-6 to TRBJ2-4; whether TRBD1, the table's D call, matches the DNA was not checked. Germline-derived CDR1 and CDR2 are SGHDT and YYEEEE. Counting both end residues, the CDR3 totals 14 amino acids. Here the CDR3 reads CASSGTDRSEYFGP.

This clonotype was recorded a few times. Because it lacks the conserved phenylalanine or tryptophan at the end, this CDR3 is likely a read error. This chain connects TRBV7-2 to TRBJ1-1, with a weak D call TRBD1 (5 bases). The CDR3 consists of 15 residues. Trimming took off 8 bases at V and 0 bases at J, with 16 bases between the two ends. The germline CDR1 and CDR2 sequences are SGHTA and FQGNSA. CDR3 coding DNA: TGTGCCAGCCAGTATACAGGTTTCATGAACACTGAAGCTTTCCTT. Translating gives CASQYTGFMNTEAFL.

The chain employs TRBV10-2 and TRBJ2-5; D is unclear. Germline loops: CDR1 WSHSY, CDR2 SAAADI. The germline V and J ends were trimmed by 0 bases and 0 bases, with 11 bases remaining between them. This CDR3 contains 16 residues. CDR3 sequence (DNA): TGCGCCAGCAGTGAGTCGCCTACTACCTACCAAGAGACCCAGTACTTC. Translated, it gives CASSESPTTYQETQYF.

For this clonotype: A read error may explain this, as a much larger clone is one base away. The chain has TRBV11-3 and TRBJ2-5; D is ambiguous. The CDR3 runs 15 residues. Germline loops: CDR1 SGHNT, CDR2 YENEEA. Here the CDR3 DNA reads TGTGCCTGCAGCGTCAAAGGGCCGGCCCAAGAGACCCAGTACTTC. Translated, it gives CACSVKGPAQETQYF.

Ten or more counts support this clonotype. The chain carries TRBV6-5 and TRBJ2-2, with 9 nucleotides matching TRBD2. Germline CDR1 MNHEY, CDR2 SVGAGI. Losses at the gene ends were 1 base for V and 4 bases for J; bases not matched to a gene: 4. The CDR3 spans 16 residues. The CDR3 here is CASSYLAGVVTGELFF. CDR3 coding DNA: TGTGCCAGCAGTTACTTAGCGGGAGTTGTCACCGGGGAGCTGTTTTTT.

This clonotype was counted only a few times. The chain uses TRBV29-1 and TRBJ2-7; a weak D match, TRBD1 (6 bases). Germline assignment: CDR1 SQVTM and CDR2 ANQGSEA. This CDR3 has 11 amino acids. Trimming removed 6 bases from V and 4 bases from J, with 10 bases in between. The DNA for the CDR3 is TGCAGCGTCAGGGGAGCGTACGAGCAGTACTTC. Translated: CSVRGAYEQYF.

This clonotype was counted a few times. V and J are TRBV10-1 and TRBJ2-7, with D maybe TRBD2 (5 bases). From germline, CDR1 is WNHNN and CDR2 SYGVQD (reference sequence). V was clipped by 4 bases and J by 3 bases, with 10 bases between them. This CDR3 comprises 13 residues. In DNA, the CDR3 is TGCGCCAGCAGTGGAGCGGCCCGCTACGAGCAGTACTTC. It translates to CASSGAARYEQYF.

At least ten counts were recorded for this clonotype. This chain links TRBV3-1 with TRBJ2-5; D remains unclear. Trimming took off 3 bases at V and 4 bases at J, with 9 bases between the two ends. The germline gives CDR1 LGHDT, CDR2 YNNKEL (reference sequence). The CDR3 is 13 residues long. DNA for the CDR3: TGTGCCAGCAGCCAGGGTAGTGGAGAGACCCAGTACTTC. This encodes CASSQGSGETQYF.

J is TRBJ2-2 and V is TRBV6-2 or TRBV6-3; 9 bases are a match to TRBD2. The germline V gene has CDR1 MNHEY and CDR2 SVGEGT. There are 16 residues in the CDR3. The V segment lost 6 bases and the J segment 4 bases; nucleotides outside the gene matches: 9. Here the CDR3 DNA reads TGTGCCAGCAGCTTAGTCCTAGCGGGACCCACCGGGGAGCTGTTTTTT. This encodes CASSLVLAGPTGELFF.

Ten or more counts support this clonotype. The genes are TRBV28 and TRBJ1-2; D is uncertain. The CDR3 runs 13 residues. Germline CDR1 reads MDHEN; CDR2 reads SYDVKM. V lost 2 bases, J lost 4 bases, and 8 bases lay in between. The CDR3 coding sequence is TGTGCCAGCAGTTTAGGCAAGGGCTATGGCTACACCTTC. Amino acid sequence: CASSLGKGYGYTF.

J is TRBJ2-5 and V is TRBV10-3, with TRBD1 matching 11 bases. J gave up 4 bases and V 5 bases, and 6 bases lay outside the gene matches. Germline CDR1 reads ENHRY; CDR2 reads SYGVKD. CDR3 length: 15 residues. This CDR3 is CAISNRTGGGETQYF. As DNA, the CDR3 is TGTGCCATCAGTAACAGGACAGGGGGCGGAGAGACCCAGTACTTC.

This clonotype was seen at least ten times. The rearrangement uses TRBV7-9 and TRBJ1-1, with D perhaps matching TRBD1 (6 bases). With 1 base removed from V and 0 bases from J, the gap between germline ends came to 12 bases. The CDR3 extends over 16 amino acids. Germline CDR1 is SEHNR and CDR2 is FQNEAQ (reference sequence). The CDR3 reads CASSLVGGRLNTEAFF. Written as DNA, the CDR3 is TGTGCCAGCAGCTTAGTTGGGGGCAGGTTGAACACTGAAGCTTTCTTT.

Of note for this clonotype: Since a much larger clone is just one base distant, this may be a read error. The genes are TRBV18 and TRBJ1-1, with TRBD1 matching over 11 bases. This CDR3 has 14 residues. CDR1 is KGHSH and CDR2 is LQKENI in the germline V gene. CDR3 residues: CASSPPGTGGEALF. As DNA, the CDR3 is TGTGCCAGCTCACCACCCGGGACAGGGGGGGAAGCTCTCTTT.